A single sample gave rise to the 26 T cell receptor beta chains below, sequenced in a study of T cell repertoires in cytomegalovirus infection. These receptors are not linked to any known antigen. MiXCR was run by TCRdb on the reads, yielding one entry per CDR3 protein. The table shows about 180,000 distinct CDR3 sequences, with less than 25% occurring only once. The specimen comprised CD8+ T cells from cultured PBMCs, sampled from culture after CMV antigen stimulation. All receptors come from a human donor in good health (CMV status not recorded). Some clones in this sample may be carry-over from other donors' samples.

The chain has TRBV7-1 and TRBJ1-1; D is unresolved. TRBV7-1 is identified as an open reading frame with a role that is uncertain. The CDR3 length is 13 residues. With 3 bases removed from V and 7 bases from J, the gap between germline ends came to 12 bases. The CDR3 region is CASSSGRVNEAFF. The CDR3 DNA is TGTGCCAGCAGCTCCGGACGGGTAAATGAAGCTTTCTTT.

The chain employs TRBV28 and TRBJ1-5; a weak D match, TRBD1 (5 bases). Germline V gives CDR1 MDHEN, CDR2 SYDVKM. The V and J ends lost 9 bases and 2 bases respectively, with 17 bases between them. The CDR3 spans 15 residues. In nucleotides, the CDR3 is TGTGCCAGTACCCGGGTAGGGGCCGGCAATCAGCCCCAGCATTTT. Encoded protein: CASTRVGAGNQPQHF.

The chain carries TRBV7-6 and TRBJ2-7, with TRBD2 matching over 8 bases. V lost 1 base and J lost 3; bases outside the gene matches: 5. This CDR3 spans 15 amino acids. Germline loops: CDR1 SGHVS, CDR2 FNYEAQ. CDR3 in DNA: TGTGCCAGCAGCTTAGGGCGGGGGGCCTACTACGAGCAGTACTTC. This codes for CASSLGRGAYYEQYF.

This clonotype was seen more than once but under ten times. The genes are TRBV3-1 and TRBJ2-7, with a tentative D call TRBD1 (5 bases). Trimming removed 2 bases at V and 3 bases at J, with 11 bases between. The V gene's germline CDR1 is LGHDT and CDR2 YNNKEL (reference sequence). This CDR3 has 14 amino acids. CDR3 sequence: CASSQSTTDYEQYF. DNA of the CDR3: TGTGCCAGCAGCCAAAGCACGACAGACTACGAGCAGTACTTC.

This clonotype appeared a few times. The rearrangement uses TRBV7-9 and TRBJ2-7, with D possibly called TRBD1 or TRBD2 (5 bases each). The CDR3 has 14 amino acids. Deletions cut 5 bases from V and 3 bases from J, with 14 bases between. Germline-derived CDR1 and CDR2 are SEHNR and FQNEAQ (reference sequence). This chain's CDR3 is CASSTRDGIYEQYF. In DNA, the CDR3 is TGTGCCAGCAGCACCCGGGACGGAATCTACGAGCAGTACTTC.

Only a few counts were recorded for this clonotype. V usage is TRBV7-6 and J usage is TRBJ2-1; 9 nucleotides align to TRBD1. CDR1 SGHVS and CDR2 FNYEAQ come from the germline V gene. The V gene end was trimmed by 1 base and the J gene end by 4 bases; junction bases not matched to a gene: 2. The CDR3 extends over 15 amino acids. The CDR3: CASSLEGTGYNEQFF. In nucleotides, the CDR3 is TGTGCCAGCAGCTTAGAGGGGACAGGGTACAATGAGCAGTTCTTC.

The chain combines TRBV9 with TRBJ2-5, with D perhaps matching TRBD2 (7 bases). Germline loops: CDR1 SGDLS, CDR2 YYNGEE. With 6 bases removed from V and 5 bases from J, the gap between germline ends came to 14 bases. The CDR3 contains 13 residues. This CDR3 is CASNRRGRETQYF. The CDR3 DNA is TGTGCCAGCAATCGGCGGGGGCGGGAGACCCAGTACTTC.

The gene calls are TRBV4-3 and TRBJ2-7; D perhaps matches TRBD1 (5 bases). The CDR3 covers 14 residues. The V gene lost 1 base and the J gene lost 5 bases, with 12 bases spanning the gap. Germline lookup yields CDR1 LGHNA and CDR2 YSLEER. CDR3 loop: CASSQARVHDEQYF. The CDR3 DNA reads TGCGCCAGCAGCCAAGCCAGGGTTCACGACGAGCAGTACTTC.

The DNA for the CDR3 is TGTGCCAGCGGCGACGGATATTTGAACACTGAAGCTTTCTTT. Encoded protein: CASGDGYLNTEAFF. The V call is TRBV6-2 or TRBV6-3, the J call TRBJ1-1; D gene uncertain. The CDR3 totals 14 residues. The V and J ends lost 8 bases and 0 bases respectively, with 13 bases between them. Per the germline V gene, CDR1 is MNHEY and CDR2 is SVGEGT.

Comments on this clonotype: This could be a read error, since a much larger clone is one nucleotide away. The chain couples TRBV28 to TRBJ2-1, with D possibly TRBD2 on 6 matching bases. Looked up from germline, CDR1 is MDHEN and CDR2 is SYDVKM. The CDR3 loop spans 16 amino acids. This chain's CDR3 is CVSSPFSGTPNNEQFF. The CDR3 bases are TGTGTCAGCAGTCCCTTTTCCGGGACTCCAAACAATGAGCAGTTCTTC.

V usage is TRBV27 and J usage is TRBJ1-2; D uncertain. In germline, CDR1 is MNHEY, CDR2 SMNVEV (reference sequence). Between the trimmed V and J ends, which lost 0 bases and 6 bases, there was a span of 20 bases. This CDR3 region has 17 residues. As DNA, the CDR3 is TGTGCCAGCAGTTTATCTAACCGCCAACTTCGGATCGATGGCTACACCTTC. Its translation: CASSLSNRQLRIDGYTF.

The V call is TRBV7-2, the J call TRBJ2-7; 14 nucleotides match TRBD2. The CDR3 runs to 16 residues. The V gene end was trimmed by 5 bases and the J gene end by 6 bases; junction bases not matched to a gene: 9. The V gene's germline CDR1 is SGHTA and CDR2 FQGNSA. The CDR3 here is CASSDTTSGGAAEQYF. For the CDR3, the DNA is TGTGCCAGCAGCGACACGACTAGCGGGGGGGCCGCCGAGCAGTACTTC.

The sample holds a few counts of this clonotype. The chain recombines TRBV7-8 with TRBJ1-1, with TRBD1 matching 8 bases. V shed 5 bases, J shed 4 bases, and the junction held 6 bases outside the gene matches. Germline V gene sequence: CDR1 SGHVS, CDR2 FQNEAQ. The CDR3 extends over 14 amino acids. In DNA, the CDR3 is TGTGCCAGCAGCCGACGACAGGGGTCCACTGAAGCTTTCTTT. Translated, it gives CASSRRQGSTEAFF.

J is TRBJ2-1 and V is TRBV7-2; perhaps D is TRBD1 or TRBD2 (5 bases each). V was shortened by 6 bases and J by 4 bases, with 19 bases between the two germline ends. CDR1 and CDR2 (germline): SGHTA, FQGNSA. This CDR3 comprises 16 residues. The CDR3 sequence is CASRDPRGRVYNEQFF. In DNA form, the CDR3 reads TGTGCCAGCAGGGACCCCCGGGGACGGGTATACAATGAGCAGTTCTTC.

This clonotype appeared a few times. The chain's CDR3 is CASSWRTGWNEQFF. CDR3 coding DNA: TGTGCCAGTAGTTGGAGGACAGGGTGGAATGAGCAGTTCTTC. The rearrangement links TRBV19 to TRBJ2-1, with 8 bases fitting TRBD1. Per germline, CDR1 LNHDA and CDR2 SQIVND (reference sequence). V lost 5 bases, J lost 7 bases, and 7 bases stayed unmatched. This CDR3 contains 14 residues.

This chain links TRBV6-8 with TRBJ1-2; TRBD1 agrees at 8 bases. With 6 bases clipped from V and 5 bases from J, the junction kept 5 bases outside the gene matches. This CDR3 is 13 amino acids long. Germline V lookup: CDR1 MNHGY, CDR2 SAAAGT. Written as DNA, the CDR3 is TGTGCCAGCAGCGCGACAGGGGCATATGGCTACACCTTC. Residues: CASSATGAYGYTF.

The chain recombines TRBV6-2 or TRBV6-3 with TRBJ2-3, with unresolved D. V gave up 6 bases and J gave up 2 bases, with 18 bases separating them. CDR1 MNHEY and CDR2 SVGEGT come from the germline V gene. The CDR3 is 16 amino acids. CDR3 in amino acids: CASSPGPADYTDTQYF. As DNA, the CDR3 is TGTGCCAGCAGCCCCGGACCAGCTGATTACACAGATACGCAGTATTTT.

This clonotype has just a few counts. The chain has TRBV12-3 or TRBV12-4 and TRBJ1-1; TRBD1 might be the D (5 bases). V was shortened by 3 bases and J by 6 bases, with 8 bases between the two germline ends. This CDR3 spans 12 amino acids. CDR3 residues: CASSFGGAEAFF. The CDR3 nucleotides read TGTGCCAGCAGTTTTGGGGGGGCTGAAGCTTTCTTT.

The chain employs TRBV6-6 and TRBJ1-5, with D perhaps matching TRBD1 (5 bases). There are 14 residues in the CDR3. CDR1 is MNHNY, CDR2 SVGAGI, per germline (reference sequence). V was cut by 5 bases and J by 4 bases, with 12 bases left in between. CDR3 sequence: CASSPWGGNQPQHF. DNA for the CDR3: TGTGCCAGCAGTCCCTGGGGGGGAAATCAGCCCCAGCATTTT.

This clonotype was counted only a few times. This chain uses TRBV7-9 with TRBJ2-3; TRBD1 matches at 7 bases. Germline V gives CDR1 SEHNR, CDR2 FQNEAQ (reference sequence). The CDR3 length is 15 residues. Trimming took 6 bases from V and 2 from J; bases not matched to a gene: 8. The CDR3 DNA is TGTGCCAGCAGGTACCGGGACAGACACACAGATACGCAGTATTTT. This codes for CASRYRDRHTDTQYF.

The V and J genes are TRBV11-2 and TRBJ1-1, with a possible D match to TRBD1 (6 bases). CDR3 length: 15 residues. Germline values: CDR1 SGHAT, CDR2 FQNNGV. V lost 1 base, J lost 2 bases, and 11 bases lay in between. As DNA, the CDR3 is TGTGCCAGCAGCTTAGGGGACACGGGTAACACTGAAGCTTTCTTT. Translated, it gives CASSLGDTGNTEAFF.

In this sample, this clonotype turned up a few times. The chain couples TRBV25-1 to TRBJ2-3, with a possible D match to TRBD1 (6 bases). Trimming pared 4 bases from V and 1 base from J, leaving 21 bases between. Germline values: CDR1 MGHDK, CDR2 SYGVNS. The CDR3 extends over 18 amino acids. The CDR3 bases are TGTGCCAGCAGTGCTCGGACAGAAAAGAATTTTCGCACAGATACGCAGTATTTT. Amino acid sequence: CASSARTEKNFRTDTQYF.

This clonotype was observed a handful of times. The rearrangement links TRBV9 to TRBJ2-1; possibly TRBD1 or TRBD2 for D (6 bases each). Germline V gene data show CDR1 as SGDLS and CDR2 as YYNGEE. The V gene lost 6 bases and the J gene lost 3 bases, with 16 bases spanning the gap. This CDR3 contains 15 residues. CDR3 sequence (DNA): TGTGCCAGCACCCCGGGGGCTCCCTTCTACAATGAGCAGTTCTTC. Translating gives CASTPGAPFYNEQFF. Based on the CDR3 plus reference TRBV9 and TRBJ2-1, the full variable domain is DSGVTQTPKHLITATGQRVTLRCSPRSGDLSVYWYQQSLDQGLQFLIQYYNGEERAKGNILERFSAQQFPDLHSELNLSSLELGDSALYFCASTPGAPFYNEQFFGPGTRLTVL.

This clonotype was detected many times. V gene TRBV4-3 combines with J gene TRBJ2-7; D not resolved. This CDR3 region has 14 residues. Germline assignment: CDR1 LGHNA and CDR2 YSLEER. V lost 1 base to trimming and J lost 1 base, with 8 bases between them. The CDR3 spells CASSQVDLSYEQYF. In DNA form, the CDR3 reads TGCGCCAGCAGCCAAGTAGACCTATCCTACGAGCAGTACTTC.

The rearrangement uses TRBV6-5 and TRBJ1-2; 8 nucleotides agree with TRBD1. Germline V CDR1 and CDR2: MNHEY, SVGAGI. CDR3 length: 18 amino acids. Unmatched junction bases numbered 12, after V lost 0 bases and J lost 3 bases. CDR3 DNA sequence: TGTGCCAGCAGTTACTCGCCCGCGGCGACAGGGGTCGACTATGGCTACACCTTC. It encodes CASSYSPAATGVDYGYTF.

The sample holds a few counts of this clonotype. The chain has TRBV4-1 and TRBJ1-1, with unresolved D. Trimming removed 2 bases from V and 3 bases from J, with 10 bases in between. The CDR3 covers 14 residues. The germline gives CDR1 MGHRA, CDR2 YSYEKL. CDR3 sequence reads: CASSQLGRHTEAFF. CDR3 in DNA: TGCGCCAGCAGCCAATTAGGGAGGCACACTGAAGCTTTCTTT.